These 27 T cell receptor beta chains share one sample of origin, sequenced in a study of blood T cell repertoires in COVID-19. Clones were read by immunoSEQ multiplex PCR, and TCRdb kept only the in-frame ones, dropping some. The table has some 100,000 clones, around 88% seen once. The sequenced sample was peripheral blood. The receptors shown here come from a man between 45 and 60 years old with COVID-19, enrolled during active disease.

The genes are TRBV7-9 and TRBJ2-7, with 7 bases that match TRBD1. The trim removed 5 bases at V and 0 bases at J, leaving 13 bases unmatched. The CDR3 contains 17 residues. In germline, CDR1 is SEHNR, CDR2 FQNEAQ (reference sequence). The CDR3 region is CASSPMSGQSPSYEQYF. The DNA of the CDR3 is TGTGCCAGCAGCCCCATGTCGGGACAGTCACCCTCCTACGAGCAGTACTTC.

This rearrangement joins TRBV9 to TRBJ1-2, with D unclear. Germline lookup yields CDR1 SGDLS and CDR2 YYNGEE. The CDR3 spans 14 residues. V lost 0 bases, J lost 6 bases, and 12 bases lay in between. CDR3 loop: CASSVDSRPDGYTF. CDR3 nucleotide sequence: TGTGCCAGCAGCGTAGATAGCAGACCTGATGGCTACACCTTC.

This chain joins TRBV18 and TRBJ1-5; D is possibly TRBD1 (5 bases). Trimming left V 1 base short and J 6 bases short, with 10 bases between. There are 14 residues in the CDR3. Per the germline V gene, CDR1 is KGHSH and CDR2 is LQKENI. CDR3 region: CASSPQGMSQPQHF. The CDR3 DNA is TGTGCCAGCTCACCACAGGGGATGAGTCAGCCCCAGCATTTT.

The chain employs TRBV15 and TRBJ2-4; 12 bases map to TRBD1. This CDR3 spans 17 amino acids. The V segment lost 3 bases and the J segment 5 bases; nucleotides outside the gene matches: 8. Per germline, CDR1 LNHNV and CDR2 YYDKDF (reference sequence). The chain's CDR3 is CATSSPGTGGGQNIQYF. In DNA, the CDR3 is TGTGCCACCAGCAGTCCCGGGACAGGGGGCGGCCAAAACATTCAGTACTTC.

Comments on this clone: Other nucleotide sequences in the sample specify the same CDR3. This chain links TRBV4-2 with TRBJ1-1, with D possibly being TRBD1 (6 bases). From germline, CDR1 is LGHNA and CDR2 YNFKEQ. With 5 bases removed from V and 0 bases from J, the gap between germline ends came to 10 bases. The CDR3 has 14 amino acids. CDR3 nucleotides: TGTGCCAGCAGCTTGGACAGCATGAACACTGAAGCTTTCTTT. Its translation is CASSLDSMNTEAFF.

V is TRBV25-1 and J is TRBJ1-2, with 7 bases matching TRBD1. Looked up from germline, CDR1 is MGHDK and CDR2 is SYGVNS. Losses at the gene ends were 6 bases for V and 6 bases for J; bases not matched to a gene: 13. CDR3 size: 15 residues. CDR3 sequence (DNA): TGTGCCAGCAGCGGAACTAGGAGACAGGGCCATGGCTACACCTTC. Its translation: CASSGTRRQGHGYTF.

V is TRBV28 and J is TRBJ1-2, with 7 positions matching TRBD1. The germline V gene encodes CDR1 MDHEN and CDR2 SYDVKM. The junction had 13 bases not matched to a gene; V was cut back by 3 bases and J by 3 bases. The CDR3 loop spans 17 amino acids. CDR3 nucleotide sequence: TGTGCCAGCAGTTTTAAACACGGGACAGCCGTTGACTATGGCTACACCTTC. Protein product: CASSFKHGTAVDYGYTF.

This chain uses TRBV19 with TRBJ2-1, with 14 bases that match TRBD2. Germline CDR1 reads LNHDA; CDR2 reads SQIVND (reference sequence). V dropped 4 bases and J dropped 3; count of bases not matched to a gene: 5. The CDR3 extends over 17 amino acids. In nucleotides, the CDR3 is TGTGCCAGTAGTACCCGGACTAGCGGGGGGTACTACAATGAGCAGTTCTTC. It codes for CASSTRTSGGYYNEQFF.

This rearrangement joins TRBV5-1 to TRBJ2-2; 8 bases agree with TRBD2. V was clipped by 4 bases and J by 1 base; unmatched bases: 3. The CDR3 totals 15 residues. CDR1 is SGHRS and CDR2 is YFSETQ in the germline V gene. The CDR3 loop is CASSPGGENTGELFF. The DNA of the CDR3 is TGCGCCAGCAGCCCGGGGGGGGAGAACACCGGGGAGCTGTTTTTT.

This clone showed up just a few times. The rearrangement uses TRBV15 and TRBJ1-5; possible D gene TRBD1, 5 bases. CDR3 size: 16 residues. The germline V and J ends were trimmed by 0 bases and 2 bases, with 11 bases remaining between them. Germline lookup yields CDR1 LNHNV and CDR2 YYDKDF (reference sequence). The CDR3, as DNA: TGTGCCACCAGCAGAGAGGGGGGAGGGGGCAATCAGCCCCAGCATTTT. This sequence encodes CATSREGGGGNQPQHF.

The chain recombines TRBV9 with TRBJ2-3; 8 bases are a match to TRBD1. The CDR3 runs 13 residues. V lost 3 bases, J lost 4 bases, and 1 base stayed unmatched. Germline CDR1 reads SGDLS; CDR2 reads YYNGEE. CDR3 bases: TGTGCCAGCAGCGAGGACAGGGCAGATACGCAGTATTTT. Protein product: CASSEDRADTQYF. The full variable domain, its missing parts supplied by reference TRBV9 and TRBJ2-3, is DSGVTQTPKHLITATGQRVTLRCSPRSGDLSVYWYQQSLDQGLQFLIQYYNGEERAKGNILERFSAQQFPDLHSELNLSSLELGDSALYFCASSEDRADTQYFGPGTRLTVL.

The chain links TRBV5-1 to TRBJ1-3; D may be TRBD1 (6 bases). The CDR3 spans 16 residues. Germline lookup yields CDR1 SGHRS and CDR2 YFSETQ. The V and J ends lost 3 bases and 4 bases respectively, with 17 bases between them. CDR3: CASSSSAWTAGNTIYF. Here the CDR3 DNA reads TGCGCCAGCAGCTCTTCCGCCTGGACAGCCGGAAACACCATATATTTT.

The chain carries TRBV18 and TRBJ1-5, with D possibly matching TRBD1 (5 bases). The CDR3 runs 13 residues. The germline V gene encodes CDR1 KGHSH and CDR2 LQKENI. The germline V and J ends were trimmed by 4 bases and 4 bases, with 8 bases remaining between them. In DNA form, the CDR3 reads TGTGCCAGCTCACAAGGGGCGAATCAGCCCCAGCATTTT. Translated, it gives CASSQGANQPQHF.

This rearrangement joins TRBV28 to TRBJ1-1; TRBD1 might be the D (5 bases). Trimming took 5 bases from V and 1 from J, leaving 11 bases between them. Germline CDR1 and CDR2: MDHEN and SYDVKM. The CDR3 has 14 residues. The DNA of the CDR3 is TGTGCCAGCAGTGGAGGGAGGGGGAACACTGAAGCTTTCTTT. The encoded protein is CASSGGRGNTEAFF.

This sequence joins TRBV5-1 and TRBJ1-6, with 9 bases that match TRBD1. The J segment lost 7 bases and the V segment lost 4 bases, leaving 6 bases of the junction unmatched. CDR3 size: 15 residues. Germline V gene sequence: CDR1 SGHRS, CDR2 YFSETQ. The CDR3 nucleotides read TGCGCCAGCAGCATCGGGGACAGGGCCAATTCACCCCTCCACTTT. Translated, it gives CASSIGDRANSPLHF.

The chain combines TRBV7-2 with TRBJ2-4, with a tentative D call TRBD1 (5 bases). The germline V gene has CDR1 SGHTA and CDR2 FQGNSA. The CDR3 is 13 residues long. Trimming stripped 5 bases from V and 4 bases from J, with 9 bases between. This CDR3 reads CASSGQIKNIQYF. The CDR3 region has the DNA TGTGCCAGCAGCGGACAAATAAAAAACATTCAGTACTTC.

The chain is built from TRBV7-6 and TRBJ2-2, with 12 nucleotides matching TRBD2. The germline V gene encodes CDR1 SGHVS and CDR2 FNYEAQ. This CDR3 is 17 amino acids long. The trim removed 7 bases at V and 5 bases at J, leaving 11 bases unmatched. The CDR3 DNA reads TGTGCCAGCAATTTGCTAGCGGGGGGGCGTCAGACCGGGGAGCTGTTTTTT. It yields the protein CASNLLAGGRQTGELFF. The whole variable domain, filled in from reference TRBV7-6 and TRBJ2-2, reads GAGVSQSPRYKVTKRGQDVALRCDPISGHVSLYWYRQALGQGPEFLTYFNYEAQQDKSGLPNDRFSAERPEGSISTLTIQRTEQRDSAMYRCASNLLAGGRQTGELFFGEGSRLTVL.

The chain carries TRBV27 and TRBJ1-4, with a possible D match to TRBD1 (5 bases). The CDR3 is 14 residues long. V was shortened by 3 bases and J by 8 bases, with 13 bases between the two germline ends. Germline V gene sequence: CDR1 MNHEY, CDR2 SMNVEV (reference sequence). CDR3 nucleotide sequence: TGTGCCAGCAGTTTTGGGGCAGTAAGGGAAAAACTGTTTTTT. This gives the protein CASSFGAVREKLFF.

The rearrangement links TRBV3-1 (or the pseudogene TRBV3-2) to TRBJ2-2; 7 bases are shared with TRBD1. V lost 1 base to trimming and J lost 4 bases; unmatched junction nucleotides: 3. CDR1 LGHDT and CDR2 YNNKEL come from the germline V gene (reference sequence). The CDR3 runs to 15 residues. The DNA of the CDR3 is TGTGCCAGCAGCCAAGTACAGGGGACCACCGGGGAGCTGTTTTTT. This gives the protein CASSQVQGTTGELFF.

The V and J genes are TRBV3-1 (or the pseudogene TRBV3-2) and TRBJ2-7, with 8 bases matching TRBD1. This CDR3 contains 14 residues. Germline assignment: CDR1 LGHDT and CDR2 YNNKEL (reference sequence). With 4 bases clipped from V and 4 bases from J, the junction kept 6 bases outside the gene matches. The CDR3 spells CASSRGQGPYEQYF. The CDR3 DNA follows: TGTGCCAGCAGCCGAGGACAGGGACCTTACGAGCAGTACTTC.

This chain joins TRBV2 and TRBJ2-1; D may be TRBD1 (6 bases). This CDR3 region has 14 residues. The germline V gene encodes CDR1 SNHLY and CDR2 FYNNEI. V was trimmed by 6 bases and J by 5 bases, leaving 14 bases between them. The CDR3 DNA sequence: TGTGCCAGCAGGGGGGACACTTTGCACAATGAGCAGTTCTTC. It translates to CASRGDTLHNEQFF.

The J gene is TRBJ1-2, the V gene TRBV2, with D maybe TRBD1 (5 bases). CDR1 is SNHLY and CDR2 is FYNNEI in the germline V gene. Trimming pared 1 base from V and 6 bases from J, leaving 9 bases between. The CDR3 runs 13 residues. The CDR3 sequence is CASSEVAGHGYTF. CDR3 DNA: TGTGCCAGCAGTGAAGTCGCAGGGCATGGCTACACCTTC.

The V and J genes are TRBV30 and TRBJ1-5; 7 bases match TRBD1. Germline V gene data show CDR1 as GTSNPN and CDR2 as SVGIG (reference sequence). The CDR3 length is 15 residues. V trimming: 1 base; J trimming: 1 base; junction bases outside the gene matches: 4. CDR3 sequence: CAWSETGVSNQPQHF. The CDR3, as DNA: TGTGCCTGGAGTGAAACAGGGGTCAGCAATCAGCCCCAGCATTTT.

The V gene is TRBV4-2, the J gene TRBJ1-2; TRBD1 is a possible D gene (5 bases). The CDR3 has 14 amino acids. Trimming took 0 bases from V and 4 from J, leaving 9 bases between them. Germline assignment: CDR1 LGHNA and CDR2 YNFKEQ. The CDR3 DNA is TGTGCCAGCAGCCAAGACCAGGGAACCTATGGCTACACCTTC. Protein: CASSQDQGTYGYTF.

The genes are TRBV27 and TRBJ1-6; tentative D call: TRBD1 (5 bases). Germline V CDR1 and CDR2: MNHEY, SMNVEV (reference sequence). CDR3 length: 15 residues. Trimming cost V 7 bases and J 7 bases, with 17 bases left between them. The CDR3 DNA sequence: TGTGCCAGCACCAGTTTGGGGGGGATGAATTCACCCCTCCACTTT. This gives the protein CASTSLGGMNSPLHF.

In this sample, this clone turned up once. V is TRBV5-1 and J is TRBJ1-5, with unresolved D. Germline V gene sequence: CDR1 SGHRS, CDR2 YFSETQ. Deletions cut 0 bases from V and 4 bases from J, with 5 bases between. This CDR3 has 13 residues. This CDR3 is CASSLGVNQPQHF. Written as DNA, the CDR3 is TGCGCCAGCAGCTTGGGAGTGAATCAGCCCCAGCATTTT.

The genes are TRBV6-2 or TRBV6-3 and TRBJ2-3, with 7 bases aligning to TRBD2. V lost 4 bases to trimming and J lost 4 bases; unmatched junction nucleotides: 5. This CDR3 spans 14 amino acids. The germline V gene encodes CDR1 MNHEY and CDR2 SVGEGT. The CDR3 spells CASSFWGGADTQYF. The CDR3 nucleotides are TGTGCCAGCAGTTTTTGGGGGGGGGCAGATACGCAGTATTTT.